This entry concerns a single T cell receptor (beta chain). This clone occurred once. Its cognate antigen has yet to be identified. No base-level quality is on record; no much larger clone is a single base apart. Whole blood was collected in K2EDTA tubes by collaborating institutions according to the institutions' own protocols. Collaborator samples were shipped for TCRbeta analysis as frozen whole blood, isolated PBMCs, or DNA extracted from either sample type. This entry is derived from a study of blood T cell repertoires in COVID-19 (dated by TCRdb to 2019 to 2021). Background for the entire study: The collaborator samples originated in the United States, Italy and Spain and spanned the acute and convalescent phases of COVID-19. A de-identified subject ID, COVID-19 status, age in years and sex were almost always included in the sample metadata. The samples were drawn from the first 160 participants of the ongoing ImmuneRACE study and from some 1,300 subjects provided by 6 global collaborators. The dataset comprised deeply sampled blood TCRbeta repertoires from subjects exposed to, actively infected with, or recovered from COVID-19. The repertoires were made available in a free public database intended to serve as a resource for research on the immune response to SARS-CoV-2. Where available, HLA class I and class II types were obtained from metadata supplied by the sample provider rather than from assay-based typing. The prospective study material was composed of cDNA or gDNA derived from T cells, B-cell-depleted T cells, or PBMCs.

TCRbeta CDR3 regions were amplified from genomic DNA by means of the immunoSEQ Assay, a bias-controlled multiplex PCR. In the authors' own workflow: Nucleated cell counts per sample were estimated from amplification of reference gene primers within the assay. To quantify the absolute abundance of each unique TCRbeta CDR3 rearrangement, sequence reads were collapsed and filtered. For each sample, productive Simpson clonality was calculated as the square root of Simpson's diversity index over productive rearrangements. TCRdb mirrors the immuneACCESS table, restricted to in-frame sequences. Some clones are absent from its copies; in checked studies, under half trace to an unresolved V gene, and the reason for the others is unknown. V, J and clone size derive from that table, while D and trimming were established from the DNA sequence. Counted in this sample were approximately 410,000 clones; roughly 88% of them appeared once. 1.4% of the sample lies in the top ten.

In the germline V gene, CDR1 corresponds to LGHNA and CDR2 to YNFKEQ. V has 0 bases trimmed and J has 8 bases trimmed; junction bases matching no gene number 7. The CDR3 runs 15 amino acids, cysteine and phenylalanine included. Just the 45-base CDR3 DNA is kept, in frame starting at base 1. General findings and caveats noted by the study authors: How much clinical and demographic metadata was included differed by source and by participant, and the metadata was provided uncurated.

Sequencing was done on a sample of peripheral blood. This TCR was sampled from a woman aged 30 to 39 with active or convalescent COVID-19. The rearrangement combines TRBV4-2 with TRBJ2-1; TRBD2 matches 7 bases in the middle. The CDR3 amino acid sequence is: CASSQDGGGTDEQFF. The sequence in DNA is TGTGCCAGCAGCCAAGATGGCGGGGGAACAGATGAGCAGTTCTTC.